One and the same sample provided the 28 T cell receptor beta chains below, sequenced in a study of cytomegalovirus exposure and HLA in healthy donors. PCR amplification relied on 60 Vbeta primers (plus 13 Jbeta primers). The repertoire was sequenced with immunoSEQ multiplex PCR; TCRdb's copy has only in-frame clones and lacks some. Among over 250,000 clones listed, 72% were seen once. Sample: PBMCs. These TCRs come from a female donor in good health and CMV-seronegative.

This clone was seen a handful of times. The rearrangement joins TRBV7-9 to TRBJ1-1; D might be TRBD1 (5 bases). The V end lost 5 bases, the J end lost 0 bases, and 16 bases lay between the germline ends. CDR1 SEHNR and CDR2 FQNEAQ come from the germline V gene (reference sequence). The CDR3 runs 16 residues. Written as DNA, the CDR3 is TGTGCCAGCAGCCCCAGACTTGGGGGGGTGAACACTGAAGCTTTCTTT. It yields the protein CASSPRLGGVNTEAFF.

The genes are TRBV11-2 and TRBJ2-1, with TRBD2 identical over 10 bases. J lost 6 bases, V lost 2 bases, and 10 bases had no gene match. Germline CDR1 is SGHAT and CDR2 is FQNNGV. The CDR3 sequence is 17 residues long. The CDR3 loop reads CASSLTSGRDRPNEQFF. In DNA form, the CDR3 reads TGTGCCAGCAGCTTAACGAGCGGGAGGGATCGCCCCAATGAGCAGTTCTTC. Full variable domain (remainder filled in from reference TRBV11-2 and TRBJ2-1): EAGVAQSPRYKIIEKRQSVAFWCNPISGHATLYWYQQILGQGPKLLIQFQNNGVVDDSQLPKDRFSAERLKGVDSTLKIQPAKLEDSAVYLCASSLTSGRDRPNEQFFGPGTRLTVL.

This CDR3 is CASSEGPGSYNEQFF. The CDR3 region has the DNA TGTGCCAGCAGTGAGGGGCCGGGCTCCTACAATGAGCAGTTCTTC. The chain is built from TRBV6-4 and TRBJ2-1; possible D gene TRBD1, 5 bases. CDR1 MRHNA and CDR2 SNTAGT come from the germline V gene. The V gene lost 3 bases and the J gene lost 0 bases, with 9 bases spanning the gap. CDR3 length equals 15 residues.

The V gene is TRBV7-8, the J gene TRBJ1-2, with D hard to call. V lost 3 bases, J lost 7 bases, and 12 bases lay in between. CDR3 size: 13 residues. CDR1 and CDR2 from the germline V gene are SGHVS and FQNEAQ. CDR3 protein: CASSLDGVGGYTF. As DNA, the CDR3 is TGTGCCAGCAGCTTGGACGGGGTGGGTGGCTACACCTTC. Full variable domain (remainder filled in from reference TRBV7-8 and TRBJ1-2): GAGVSQSPRYKVAKRGQDVALRCDPISGHVSLFWYQQALGQGPEFLTYFQNEAQLDKSGLPSDRFFAERPEGSVSTLKIQRTQQEDSAVYLCASSLDGVGGYTFGSGTRLTVV.

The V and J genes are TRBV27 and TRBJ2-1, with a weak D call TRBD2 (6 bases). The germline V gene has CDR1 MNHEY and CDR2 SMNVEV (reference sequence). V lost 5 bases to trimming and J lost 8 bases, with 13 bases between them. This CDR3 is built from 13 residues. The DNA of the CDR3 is TGTGCCAGCAGTAGAGCACTAGCAGATGAGCAGTTCTTC. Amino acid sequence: CASSRALADEQFF.

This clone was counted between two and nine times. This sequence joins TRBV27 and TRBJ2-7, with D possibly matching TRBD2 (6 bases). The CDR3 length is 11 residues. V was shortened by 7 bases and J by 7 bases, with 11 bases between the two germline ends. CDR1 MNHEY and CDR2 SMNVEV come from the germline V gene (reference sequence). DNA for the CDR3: TGTGCCAGCACAGACGGAGGGGAGCAGTACTTC. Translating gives CASTDGGEQYF.

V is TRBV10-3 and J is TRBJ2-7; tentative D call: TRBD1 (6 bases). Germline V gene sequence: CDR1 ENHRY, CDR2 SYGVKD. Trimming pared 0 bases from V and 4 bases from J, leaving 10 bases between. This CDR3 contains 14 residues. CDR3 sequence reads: CAISESGTKYEQYF. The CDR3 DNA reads TGTGCCATCAGTGAGTCCGGGACAAAATACGAGCAGTACTTC.

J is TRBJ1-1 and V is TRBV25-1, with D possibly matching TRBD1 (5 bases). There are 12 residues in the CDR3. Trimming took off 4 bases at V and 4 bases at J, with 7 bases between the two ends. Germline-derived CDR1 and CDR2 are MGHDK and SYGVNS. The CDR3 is CASSAGPTEAFF. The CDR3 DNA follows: TGTGCCAGCAGTGCAGGGCCCACTGAAGCTTTCTTT.

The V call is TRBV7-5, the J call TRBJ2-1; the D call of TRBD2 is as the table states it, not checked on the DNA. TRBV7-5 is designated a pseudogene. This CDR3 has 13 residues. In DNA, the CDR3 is TGTGTCAGAGCTAGCTATACCTACAATGAGCAGTTCTTC. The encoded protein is CVRASYTYNEQFF.

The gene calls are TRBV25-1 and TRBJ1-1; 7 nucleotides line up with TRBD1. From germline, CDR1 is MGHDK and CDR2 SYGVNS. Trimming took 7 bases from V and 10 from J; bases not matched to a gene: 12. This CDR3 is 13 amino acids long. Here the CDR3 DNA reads TGTGCCAGCATGCCCGAGGGACAGCCACGAGCTTTCTTT. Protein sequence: CASMPEGQPRAFF. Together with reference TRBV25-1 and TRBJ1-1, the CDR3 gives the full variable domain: EADIYQTPRYLVIGTGKKITLECSQTMGHDKMYWYQQDPGMELHLIHYSYGVNSTEKGDLSSESTVSRIRTEHFPLTLESARPSHTSQYLCASMPEGQPRAFFGQGTRLTVV.

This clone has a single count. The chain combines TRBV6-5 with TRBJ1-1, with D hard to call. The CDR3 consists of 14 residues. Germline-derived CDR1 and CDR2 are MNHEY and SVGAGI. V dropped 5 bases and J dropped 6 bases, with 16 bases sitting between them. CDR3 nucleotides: TGTGCCAGCAGTCCTGAGGGTCGGTATGCTGAAGCTTTCTTT. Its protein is CASSPEGRYAEAFF.

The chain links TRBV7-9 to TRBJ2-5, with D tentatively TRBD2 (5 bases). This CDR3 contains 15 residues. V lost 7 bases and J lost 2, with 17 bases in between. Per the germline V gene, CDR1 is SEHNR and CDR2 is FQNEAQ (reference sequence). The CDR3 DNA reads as TGTGCCAGCAACCGACGGGGTACAGAACAAGAGACCCAGTACTTC. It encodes CASNRRGTEQETQYF.

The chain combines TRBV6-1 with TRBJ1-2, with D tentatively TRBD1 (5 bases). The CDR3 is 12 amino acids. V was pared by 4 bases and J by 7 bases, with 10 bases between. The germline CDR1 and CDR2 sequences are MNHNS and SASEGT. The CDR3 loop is CASSAPQGGYTF. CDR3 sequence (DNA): TGTGCCAGCAGTGCACCCCAGGGTGGCTACACCTTC.

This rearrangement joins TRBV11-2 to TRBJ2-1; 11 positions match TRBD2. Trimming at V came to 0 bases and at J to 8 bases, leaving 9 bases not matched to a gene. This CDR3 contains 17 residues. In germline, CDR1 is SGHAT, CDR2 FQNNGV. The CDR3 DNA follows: TGTGCCAGCAGCTTAGATCGGGTGCTAGCGGGAGGACATGAGCAGTTCTTC. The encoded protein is CASSLDRVLAGGHEQFF.

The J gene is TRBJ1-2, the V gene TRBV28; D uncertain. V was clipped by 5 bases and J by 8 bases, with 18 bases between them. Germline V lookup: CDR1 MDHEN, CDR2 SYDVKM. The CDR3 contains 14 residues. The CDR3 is CASSTRGISGGYTF. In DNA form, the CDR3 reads TGTGCCAGCAGTACGCGGGGAATTAGCGGGGGCTACACCTTC.

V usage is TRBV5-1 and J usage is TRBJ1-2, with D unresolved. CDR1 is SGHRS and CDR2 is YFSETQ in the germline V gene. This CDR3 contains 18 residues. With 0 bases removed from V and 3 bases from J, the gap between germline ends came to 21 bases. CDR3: CASSLAAGTAAEHYGYTF. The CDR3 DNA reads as TGCGCCAGCAGCTTGGCCGCCGGAACAGCCGCTGAGCACTATGGCTACACCTTC.

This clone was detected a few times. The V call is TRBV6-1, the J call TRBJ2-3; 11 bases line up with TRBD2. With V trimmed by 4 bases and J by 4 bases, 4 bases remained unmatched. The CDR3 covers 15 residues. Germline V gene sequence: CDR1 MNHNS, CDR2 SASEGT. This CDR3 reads CASSGTSGSSDTQYF. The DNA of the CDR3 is TGTGCCAGCAGTGGAACTAGCGGGAGTTCAGATACGCAGTATTTT.

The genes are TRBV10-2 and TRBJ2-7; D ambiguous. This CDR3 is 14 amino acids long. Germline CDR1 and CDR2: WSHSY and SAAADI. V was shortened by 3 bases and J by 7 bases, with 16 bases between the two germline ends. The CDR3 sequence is CASSEVSPLREQYF. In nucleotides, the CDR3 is TGCGCCAGCAGTGAAGTCTCCCCGCTGAGAGAGCAGTACTTC.

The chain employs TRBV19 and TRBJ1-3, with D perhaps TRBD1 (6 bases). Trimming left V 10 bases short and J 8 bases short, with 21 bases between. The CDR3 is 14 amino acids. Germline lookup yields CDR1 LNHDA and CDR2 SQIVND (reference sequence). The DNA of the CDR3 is TGTGCCACCATACCGACCACAGGGACGGACACCATATATTTT. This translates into CATIPTTGTDTIYF.

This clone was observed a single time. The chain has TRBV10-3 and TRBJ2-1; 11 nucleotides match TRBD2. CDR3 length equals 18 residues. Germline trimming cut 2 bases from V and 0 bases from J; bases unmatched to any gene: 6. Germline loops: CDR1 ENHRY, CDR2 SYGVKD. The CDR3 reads CAISEGLAGSSSYNEQFF. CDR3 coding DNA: TGTGCCATCAGTGAGGGACTAGCGGGCTCGAGCTCCTACAATGAGCAGTTCTTC.

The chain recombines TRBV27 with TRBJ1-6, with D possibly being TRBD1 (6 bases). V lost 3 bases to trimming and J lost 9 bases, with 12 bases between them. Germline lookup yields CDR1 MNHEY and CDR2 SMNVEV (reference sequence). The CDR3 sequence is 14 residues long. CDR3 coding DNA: TGTGCCAGCAGTTTGGCAGGGGTGAGTTCACCCCTCCACTTT. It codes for CASSLAGVSSPLHF.

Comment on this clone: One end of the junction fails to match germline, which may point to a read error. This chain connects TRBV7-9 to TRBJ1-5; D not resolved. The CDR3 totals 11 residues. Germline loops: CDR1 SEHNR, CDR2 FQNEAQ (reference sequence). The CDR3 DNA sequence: TGTTCCAGCAGCTTAGGTGAGACCCAGCATTTT. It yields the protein CSSSLGETQHF.

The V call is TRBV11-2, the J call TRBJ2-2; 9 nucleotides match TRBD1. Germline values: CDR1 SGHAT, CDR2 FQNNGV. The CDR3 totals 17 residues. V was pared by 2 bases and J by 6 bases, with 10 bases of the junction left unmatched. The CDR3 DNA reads TGTGCCAGCAGCTTACGATCCGGGACAGGGTGGGCCGGGGAGCTGTTTTTT. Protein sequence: CASSLRSGTGWAGELFF.

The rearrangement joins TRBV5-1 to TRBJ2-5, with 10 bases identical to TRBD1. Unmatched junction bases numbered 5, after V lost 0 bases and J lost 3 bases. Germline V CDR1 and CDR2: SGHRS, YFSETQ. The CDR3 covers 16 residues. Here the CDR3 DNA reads TGCGCCAGCAGCTTGGTAGGGACAGGGGTGGAAGAGACCCAGTACTTC. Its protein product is CASSLVGTGVEETQYF.

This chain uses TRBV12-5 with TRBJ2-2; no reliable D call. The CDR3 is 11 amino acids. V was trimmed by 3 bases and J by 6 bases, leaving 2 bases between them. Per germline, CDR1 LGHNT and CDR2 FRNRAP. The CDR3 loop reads CASGFSGELFF. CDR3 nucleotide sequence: TGTGCTAGTGGTTTCTCCGGGGAGCTGTTTTTT.

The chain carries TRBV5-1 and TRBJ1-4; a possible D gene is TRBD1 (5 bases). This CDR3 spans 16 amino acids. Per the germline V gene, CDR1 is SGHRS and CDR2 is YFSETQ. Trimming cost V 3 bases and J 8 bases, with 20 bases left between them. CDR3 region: CASSSQSGQEPEKLFF. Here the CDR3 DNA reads TGCGCCAGCAGCTCACAATCAGGACAAGAACCGGAAAAACTGTTTTTT.

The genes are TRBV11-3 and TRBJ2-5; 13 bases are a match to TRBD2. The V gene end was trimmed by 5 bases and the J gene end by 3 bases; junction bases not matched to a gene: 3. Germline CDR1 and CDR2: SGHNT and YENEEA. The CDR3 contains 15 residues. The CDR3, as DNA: TGTGCCAGCAGCATCGGACTAGCGGGAGAAGAGACCCAGTACTTC. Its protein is CASSIGLAGEETQYF.

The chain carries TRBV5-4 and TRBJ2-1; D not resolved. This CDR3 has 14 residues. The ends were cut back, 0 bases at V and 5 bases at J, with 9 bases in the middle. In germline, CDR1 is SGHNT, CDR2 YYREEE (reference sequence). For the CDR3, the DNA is TGTGCCAGCAGCTTGGGTCTAGTGGACAATGAGCAGTTCTTC. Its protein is CASSLGLVDNEQFF.